The rows below give T cell receptor beta chains drawn from one sample of a study of early T cells in non-severe SARS-CoV-2 infection. TCRdb ran MiXCR on the 5' RACE reads and lists one entry per CDR3 protein. The sample carries 100,000 to 140,000 distinct CDR3 sequences, 8.5% to 14% recorded once. Sequenced input: whole blood. The receptor source for this set is an adult who was a healthcare worker with PCR-confirmed SARS-CoV-2 infection or an uninfected control (not recorded which). Both conserved end residues are part of each CDR3. The order of the fields is clone size, V gene, D gene, J gene, CDR3 DNA, CDR3 protein. A D gene is named only where the DNA matches it firmly. Rows give clone size only sometimes, using once, few, many, or a class for an expanded clone.

>many|TRBV20-1|-|TRBJ2-3
TGCAGCTGGGACGCCGCTAGCACAGATACGCAGTATTTT
CSWDAASTDTQYF
>many|TRBV9|-|TRBJ1-3
TGTGCCAGCAGCGTAGGCGAAACTGGAAACACCATATATTTT
CASSVGETGNTIYF
>few|TRBV20-1|-|TRBJ1-6
TGCAGTGCTAGAGGCCGGGGCAGGATAGACTCACCCCTCCACTTT
CSARGRGRIDSPLHF
>-|TRBV20-1|-|TRBJ2-1
TGCAGTGCTAGGCGGAGCTCCTACAATGAGCAGTTCTTC
CSARRSSYNEQFF
>few|TRBV20-1|-|TRBJ2-2
TGCAGTGCCACCGGGGGCGGGGAGCTGTTTTTT
CSATGGGELFF
>-|TRBV11-2|-|TRBJ2-7
TGTGCCAGCAGCTTAGAGACAGGAGCCACCTACGAGCAGTACTTC
CASSLETGATYEQYF
>few|TRBV5-1|-|TRBJ1-1
TGCGCCAGCAGCGACACATTGAACACTGAAGCTTTCTTT
CASSDTLNTEAFF
>-|TRBV7-8|TRBD2|TRBJ2-1
TGTGCCAGCAGCTTTTGGTCCAGCGGGAGGGGAGATGAGCAGTTCTTC
CASSFWSSGRGDEQFF
>many|TRBV28|TRBD2|TRBJ2-7
TGTGCCAGCAGGGTACTAGCGACGGACGAGCAGTACTTC
CASRVLATDEQYF
>few|TRBV29-1|TRBD2|TRBJ2-1
TGCAGCGTCGTAGCGGGAGGACCTTACAATGAGCAGTTCTTC
CSVVAGGPYNEQFF
>many|TRBV2|-|TRBJ2-7
TGTGCCAGCAGTGAAGCGCTTCTCGAGTCTGACGAGCAGTACTTC
CASSEALLESDEQYF
>-|TRBV5-1|TRBD1|TRBJ2-3
TGCGCCAGCCGACAGGGGGGCGCAGATACGCAGTATTTT
CASRQGGADTQYF
>-|TRBV6-2/TRBV6-3|-|TRBJ2-1
TGTGCCAGCAGTTACGGGGCGGGCCTTTACAATGAGCAGTTCTTC
CASSYGAGLYNEQFF
>-|TRBV29-1|TRBD1|TRBJ1-1
TGCAGCGCTGGAACTAGGACAGGGCCCACTGAAGCTTTCTTT
CSAGTRTGPTEAFF
>many|TRBV12-3/TRBV12-4|TRBD2|TRBJ2-1
TGTGCCAGCAGTTCTAGCGGGAGGGCCGGGAATGAGCAGTTCTTC
CASSSSGRAGNEQFF
>-|TRBV5-5|TRBD1|TRBJ2-5
TGTGCCAGCAGTCCTACGACAGGGGGCGTAGAGACCCAGTACTTC
CASSPTTGGVETQYF
>-|TRBV6-2/TRBV6-3|-|TRBJ2-7
TGTGCCAGCGGCCTAGCGACCGAGCAGTACTTC
CASGLATEQYF
>many|TRBV6-1|-|TRBJ2-4
TGTGCCAGCAGTGAAAACCGCAAAAACATTCAGTACTTC
CASSENRKNIQYF
>-|TRBV27|TRBD2|TRBJ2-7
TGTGCCAGCAGTTTATCGACTAGCGGGAAGGGAGAGCAGTACTTC
CASSLSTSGKGEQYF
>-|TRBV25-1|-|TRBJ2-7
TGTGCCAGTTCGAGGGGTCCCTACGAGCAGTACTTC
CASSRGPYEQYF
>many|TRBV5-1|-|TRBJ2-3
TGCGCCAGCAGCTTGGCGGACGACACAGATACGCAGTATTTT
CASSLADDTDTQYF
>-|TRBV20-1|TRBD1|TRBJ2-7
TGCAGTGCAGGCCGACAGGGACCCTACGAGCAGTACTTC
CSAGRQGPYEQYF
>many|TRBV27|-|TRBJ2-3
TGTGCCAGCAGTTTATGGGGGAGGTTTGATACGCAGTATTTT
CASSLWGRFDTQYF
>-|TRBV20-1|-|TRBJ2-1
TGCAGTGCTAGCGGGAGCAGGGTCAATGAGCAGTTCTTC
CSASGSRVNEQFF
>many|TRBV6-5|-|TRBJ2-2
TGTGCCAGCAGTTACGGGGCGAACACCGGGGAGCTGTTTTTT
CASSYGANTGELFF
>many|TRBV6-2/TRBV6-3|-|TRBJ2-3
TGTGCCAGCGGGAAAACTAGAGGAGTAGATACGCAGTATTTT
CASGKTRGVDTQYF
>-|TRBV24-1|TRBD2|TRBJ2-1
TGTGCCACCAGTGATTTGAATAGCGGGAGTAGTAATGAGCAGTTCTTC
CATSDLNSGSSNEQFF
>many|TRBV9|-|TRBJ2-7
TGTGCCAGCAGCGGAGGGATGTCCCCCTACGAGCAGTACTTC
CASSGGMSPYEQYF
>few|TRBV6-5|TRBD1|TRBJ1-2
TGTGCCAGCAGTCTCCAGACAGGGACGGGGAACTATGGCTACACCTTC
CASSLQTGTGNYGYTF
>once|TRBV6-1|-|TRBJ1-2
TGTGCCAGCAGTGAACCCCTGAAATCTACCCTATTC
CASSEPLKSTLF
>many|TRBV11-2|TRBD2|TRBJ2-5
TGTGCCAGCAGCTTGGGATGGGGGACTAATCAAGAGACCCAGTACTTC
CASSLGWGTNQETQYF
>-|TRBV7-9|-|TRBJ2-1
TGTGCCAGCAGCTTACAGTACAATGAGCAGTTCTTC
CASSLQYNEQFF
>many|TRBV19|-|TRBJ2-1
TGTGCCAGTCTGAGCAGGTCCTACAATGAGCAGTTCTTC
CASLSRSYNEQFF
>many|TRBV5-1|-|TRBJ2-3
TGCGCCAGCAGCTTCGACGTGACCTTGGCAGATACGCAGTATTTT
CASSFDVTLADTQYF
>-|TRBV6-2/TRBV6-3|-|TRBJ2-3
TGTGCCAGCAGTTACGTGAGGTGGTCCACAGATACGCAGTATTTT
CASSYVRWSTDTQYF
>-|TRBV10-3|-|TRBJ2-7
TGTGCCATCAGTGAGCCCGGGAGCCACGAGCAGTACTTC
CAISEPGSHEQYF
>many|TRBV9|-|TRBJ2-1
TGTGCCAGCAGCCAACCGGGACACGCCAGCGATGAGCAGTTCTTC
CASSQPGHASDEQFF
>many|TRBV6-6|-|TRBJ2-3
TGTGCCAGCAGTTATGTAGCTCCTACAGATACGCAGTATTTT
CASSYVAPTDTQYF
>-|TRBV9|-|TRBJ2-7
TGTGCCAGCAGCGTAGGTAACAGCGCCTACGAGCAGTACTTC
CASSVGNSAYEQYF